The next 8 T cell receptor beta chains were all read from a single sample in a study of read filtering for tumor transcriptome and immune sequencing. Molecular barcoded adaptors covering alpha/delta and beta/gamma chains were used on about 0.4 ug RNA. TCRdb reprocessed the reads with MiXCR, giving one entry per CDR3 protein. The data hold approximately 62,000 distinct CDR3 sequences, with roughly 18% observed a single time. Sequences were obtained from a population of CD138-negative cells sorted from bone marrow. The receptors shown here come from a donor aged 40 or older with multiple myeloma.

Notes on this clonotype: This may be a read error: a much more frequent sequence differs by one nucleotide. The chain has TRBV20-1 and TRBJ2-1; maybe TRBD2 (5 bases). CDR1 and CDR2 (germline): DFQATT, SNEGSKA (reference sequence). The CDR3 contains 12 residues. CDR3 amino acids: CSARLAYNEQLF. The CDR3, as DNA: TGCAGTGCTCGTCTAGCATACAATGAGCAGTTGTTC.

This clonotype was seen at least ten times. This sequence joins TRBV2 and TRBJ2-2; tentative D call: TRBD1 (5 bases). Germline V gives CDR1 SNHLY, CDR2 FYNNEI. The CDR3 runs to 15 residues. V shed 6 bases and J shed 3 bases, with 14 bases lying between them. CDR3 nucleotides: TGTGCCAGCAGCCCCAGGGTTGGGTACACCGGGGAGCTGTTTTTT. It is translated as CASSPRVGYTGELFF.

This clonotype was recorded at least ten times. The V and J genes are TRBV18 and TRBJ2-5; tentative D call: TRBD2 (5 bases). The CDR3 contains 13 residues. Between the trimmed V and J ends, which lost 1 base and 5 bases, there was a span of 8 bases. Per germline, CDR1 KGHSH and CDR2 LQKENI. DNA of the CDR3: TGTGCCAGCTCACCACAGGAGGAGGAGACCCAGTACTTC. Encoded protein: CASSPQEEETQYF.

This clonotype was observed many times. V usage is TRBV7-8 and J usage is TRBJ2-5; D unresolved. Germline V gene sequence: CDR1 SGHVS, CDR2 FQNEAQ. V was trimmed by 5 bases and J by 4 bases, leaving 17 bases between them. The CDR3 spans 15 residues. As DNA, the CDR3 is TGTGCCAGCAGCCGTATAAGTTCCGGGCGAGAGACCCAGTACTTC. This gives the protein CASSRISSGRETQYF.

The chain joins TRBV9 to TRBJ1-6, with 7 nucleotides matching TRBD1. After removal of 0 bases from V and 14 bases from J, the junction contained 5 bases not matched to a gene. The germline CDR1 and CDR2 sequences are SGDLS and YYNGEE. CDR3 length: 13 residues. CDR3 in amino acids: CASSVEATGSLHF. The CDR3 DNA is TGTGCCAGCAGCGTAGAAGCGACAGGGTCCCTCCACTTT.

This clonotype was counted at least ten times. The rearrangement joins TRBV14 to TRBJ1-1; 8 bases agree with TRBD1. V trimming: 5 bases; J trimming: 3 bases; junction bases outside the gene matches: 2. The germline V gene encodes CDR1 SGHDN and CDR2 FVKESK. The CDR3 runs to 13 residues. This CDR3 is CASSSTGDTEAFF. CDR3 bases: TGTGCCAGCAGCTCGACAGGGGACACTGAAGCTTTCTTT.

Many counts were recorded for this clonotype. The chain couples TRBV7-3 to TRBJ2-5, with D hard to call. V lost 4 bases to trimming and J lost 4 bases, with 10 bases between them. CDR3 length equals 13 residues. CDR1 is SGHTA, CDR2 FQGTGA, per germline. The CDR3 loop reads CASSSGPGETQYF. The CDR3 DNA is TGTGCCAGCAGCTCCGGGCCGGGAGAGACCCAGTACTTC.

The chain joins TRBV25-1 to TRBJ2-3; no definite D call. Trimming pared 8 bases from V and 2 bases from J, leaving 11 bases between. Germline CDR1 MGHDK, CDR2 SYGVNS. This CDR3 is built from 13 residues. The CDR3 sequence is CASDGLLTDTQYF. The CDR3 coding sequence is TGTGCCAGCGACGGGTTACTCACAGATACGCAGTATTTT.